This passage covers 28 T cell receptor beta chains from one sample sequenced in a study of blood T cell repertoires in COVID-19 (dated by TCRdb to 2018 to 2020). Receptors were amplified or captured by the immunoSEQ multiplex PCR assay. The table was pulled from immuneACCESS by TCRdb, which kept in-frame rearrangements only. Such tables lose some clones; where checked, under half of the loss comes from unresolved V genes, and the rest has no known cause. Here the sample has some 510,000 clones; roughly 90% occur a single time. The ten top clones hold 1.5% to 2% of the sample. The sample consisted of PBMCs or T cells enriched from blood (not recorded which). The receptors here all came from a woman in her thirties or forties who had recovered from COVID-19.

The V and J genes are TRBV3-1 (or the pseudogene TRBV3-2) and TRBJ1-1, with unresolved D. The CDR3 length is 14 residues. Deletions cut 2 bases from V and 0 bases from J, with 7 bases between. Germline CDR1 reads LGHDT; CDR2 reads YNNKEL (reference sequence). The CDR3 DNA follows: TGTGCCAGCAGCCAATTGGCAATGAACACTGAAGCTTTCTTT. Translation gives CASSQLAMNTEAFF.

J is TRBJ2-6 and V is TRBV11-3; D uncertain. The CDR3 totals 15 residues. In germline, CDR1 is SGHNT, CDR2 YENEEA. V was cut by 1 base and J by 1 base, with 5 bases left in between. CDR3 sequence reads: CASSLAGSGANVLTF. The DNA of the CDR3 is TGTGCCAGCAGCTTAGCAGGTTCTGGGGCCAACGTCCTGACTTTC.

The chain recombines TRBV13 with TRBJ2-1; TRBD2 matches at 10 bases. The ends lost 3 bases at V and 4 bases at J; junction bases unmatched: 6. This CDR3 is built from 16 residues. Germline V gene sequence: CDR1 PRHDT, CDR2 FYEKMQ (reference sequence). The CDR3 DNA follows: TGTGCCAGCAGCTTTACTGGACTAGCGGAGTACAATGAGCAGTTCTTC. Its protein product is CASSFTGLAEYNEQFF.

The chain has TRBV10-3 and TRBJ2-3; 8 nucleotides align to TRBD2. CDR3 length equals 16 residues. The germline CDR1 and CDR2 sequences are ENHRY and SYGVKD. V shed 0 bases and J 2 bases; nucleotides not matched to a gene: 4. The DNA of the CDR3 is TGTGCCATCAGTGAGTCCGGGACTAGGGCCACAGATACGCAGTATTTT. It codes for CAISESGTRATDTQYF.

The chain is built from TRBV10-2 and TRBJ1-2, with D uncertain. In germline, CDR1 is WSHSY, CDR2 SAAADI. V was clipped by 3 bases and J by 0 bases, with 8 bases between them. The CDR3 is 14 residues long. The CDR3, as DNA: TGCGCCAGCAGTGATCTAACAGCTAACTATGGCTACACCTTC. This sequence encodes CASSDLTANYGYTF.

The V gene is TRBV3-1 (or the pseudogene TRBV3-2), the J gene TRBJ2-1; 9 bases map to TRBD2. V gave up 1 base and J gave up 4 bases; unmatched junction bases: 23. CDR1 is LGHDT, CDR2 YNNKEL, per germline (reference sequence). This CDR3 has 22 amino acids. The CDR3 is CASSQGHPWASGALPPYNEQFF. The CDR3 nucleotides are TGTGCCAGCAGCCAAGGACACCCTTGGGCTAGCGGGGCCCTACCACCTTACAATGAGCAGTTCTTC.

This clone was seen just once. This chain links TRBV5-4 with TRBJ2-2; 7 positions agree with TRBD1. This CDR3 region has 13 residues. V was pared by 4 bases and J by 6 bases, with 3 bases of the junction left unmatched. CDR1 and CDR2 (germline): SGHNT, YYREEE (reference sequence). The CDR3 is CASSPGGAGELFF. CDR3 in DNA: TGTGCCAGCAGCCCAGGGGGTGCCGGGGAGCTGTTTTTT.

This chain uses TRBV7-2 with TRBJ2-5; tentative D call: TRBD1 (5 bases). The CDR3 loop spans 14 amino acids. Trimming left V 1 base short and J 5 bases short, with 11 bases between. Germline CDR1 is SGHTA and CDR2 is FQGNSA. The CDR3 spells CASSLGSGLETQYF. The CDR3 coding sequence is TGTGCCAGCAGCTTAGGGTCAGGGCTCGAGACCCAGTACTTC.

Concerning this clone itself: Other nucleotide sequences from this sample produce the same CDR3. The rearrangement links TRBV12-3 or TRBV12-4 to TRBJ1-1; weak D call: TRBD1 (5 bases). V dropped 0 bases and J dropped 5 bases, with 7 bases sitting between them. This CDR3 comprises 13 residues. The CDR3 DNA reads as TGTGCCAGCAGTTTAGCGGGGGGGACTGAAGCTTTCTTT. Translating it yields CASSLAGGTEAFF.

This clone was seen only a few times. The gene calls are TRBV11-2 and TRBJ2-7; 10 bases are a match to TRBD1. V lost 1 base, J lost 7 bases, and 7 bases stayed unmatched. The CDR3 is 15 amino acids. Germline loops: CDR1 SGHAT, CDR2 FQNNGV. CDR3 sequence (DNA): TGTGCCAGCAGCTTAGGGGACAGGGGAAATTGGGAGCAGTACTTC. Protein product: CASSLGDRGNWEQYF.

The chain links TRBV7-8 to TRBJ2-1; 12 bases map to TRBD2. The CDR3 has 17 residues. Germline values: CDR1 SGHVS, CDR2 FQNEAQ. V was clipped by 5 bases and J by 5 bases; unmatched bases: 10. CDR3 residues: CASSISRTSGKNNEQFF. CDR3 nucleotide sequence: TGTGCCAGCAGCATCTCCCGGACTAGCGGGAAAAACAATGAGCAGTTCTTC.

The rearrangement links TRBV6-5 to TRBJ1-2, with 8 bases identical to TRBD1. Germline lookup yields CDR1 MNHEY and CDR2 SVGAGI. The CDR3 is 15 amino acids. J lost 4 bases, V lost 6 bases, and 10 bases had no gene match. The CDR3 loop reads CASRRGLGQAYGYTF. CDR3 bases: TGTGCCAGCAGGAGAGGTCTGGGACAGGCCTATGGCTACACCTTC.

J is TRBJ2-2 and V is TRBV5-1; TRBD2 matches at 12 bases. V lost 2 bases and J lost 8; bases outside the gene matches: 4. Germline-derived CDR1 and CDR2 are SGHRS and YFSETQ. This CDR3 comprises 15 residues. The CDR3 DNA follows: TGCGCCAGCAGCTTCGGACTAGCGGGGCAGGGGGAGCTGTTTTTT. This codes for CASSFGLAGQGELFF.

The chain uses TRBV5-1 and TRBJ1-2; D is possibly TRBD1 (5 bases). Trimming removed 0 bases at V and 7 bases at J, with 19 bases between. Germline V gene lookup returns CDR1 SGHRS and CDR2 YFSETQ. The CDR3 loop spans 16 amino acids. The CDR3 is CASSLADRIMDGGYTF. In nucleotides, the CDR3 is TGCGCCAGCAGCTTGGCAGACAGAATAATGGATGGTGGCTACACCTTC.

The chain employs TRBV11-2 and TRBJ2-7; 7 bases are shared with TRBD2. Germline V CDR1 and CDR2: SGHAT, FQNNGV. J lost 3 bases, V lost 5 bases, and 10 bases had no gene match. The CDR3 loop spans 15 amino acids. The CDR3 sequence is CASSNPGTTSYEQYF. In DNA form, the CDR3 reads TGTGCCAGCAGCAACCCCGGGACTACCAGCTACGAGCAGTACTTC.

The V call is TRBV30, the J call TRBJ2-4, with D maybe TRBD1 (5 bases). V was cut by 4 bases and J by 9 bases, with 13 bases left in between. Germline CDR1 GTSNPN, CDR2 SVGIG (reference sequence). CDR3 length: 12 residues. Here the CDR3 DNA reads TGTGCCTGGATGGTTGCAGGGCGCATTCAGTACTTC. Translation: CAWMVAGRIQYF. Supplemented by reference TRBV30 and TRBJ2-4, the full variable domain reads SQTIHQWPATLVQPVGSPLSLECTVEGTSNPNLYWYRQAAGRGLQLLFYSVGIGQISSEVPQNLSASRPQDRQFILSSKKLLLSDSGFYLCAWMVAGRIQYFGAGTRLSVL.

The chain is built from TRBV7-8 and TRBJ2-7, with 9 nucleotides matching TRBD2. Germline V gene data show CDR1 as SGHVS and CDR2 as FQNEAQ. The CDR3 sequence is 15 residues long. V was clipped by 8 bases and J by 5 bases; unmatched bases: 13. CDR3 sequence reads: CASQSGGWGIDEQYF. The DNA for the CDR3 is TGTGCCAGCCAGAGCGGGGGGTGGGGGATCGACGAGCAGTACTTC.

CDR3 residues: CASSIGPPTSGWAYEQYF. CDR3 nucleotides: TGTGCCAGTAGTATAGGCCCCCCCACTAGCGGTTGGGCCTACGAGCAGTACTTC. This chain joins TRBV19 and TRBJ2-7, with 8 positions matching TRBD2. Unmatched junction bases numbered 13, after V lost 1 base and J lost 2 bases. The CDR3 has 18 residues. Per germline, CDR1 LNHDA and CDR2 SQIVND (reference sequence).

The CDR3 region is CASSRAGVPWEQYF. CDR3 sequence (DNA): TGTGCCAGCAGCCGAGCGGGGGTCCCCTGGGAGCAGTACTTC. The chain uses TRBV11-2 and TRBJ2-7, with 8 bases lining up with TRBD2. This CDR3 comprises 14 residues. The J segment lost 7 bases and the V segment lost 5 bases, leaving 10 bases of the junction unmatched. Germline V gene data show CDR1 as SGHAT and CDR2 as FQNNGV.

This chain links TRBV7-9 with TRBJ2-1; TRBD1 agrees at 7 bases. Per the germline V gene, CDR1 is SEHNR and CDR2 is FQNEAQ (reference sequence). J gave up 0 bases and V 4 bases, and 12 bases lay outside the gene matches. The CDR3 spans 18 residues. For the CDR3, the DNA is TGTGCCAGCAGCTCCCGCGCGACAGGGATTAACTCCTACAATGAGCAGTTCTTC. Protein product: CASSSRATGINSYNEQFF.

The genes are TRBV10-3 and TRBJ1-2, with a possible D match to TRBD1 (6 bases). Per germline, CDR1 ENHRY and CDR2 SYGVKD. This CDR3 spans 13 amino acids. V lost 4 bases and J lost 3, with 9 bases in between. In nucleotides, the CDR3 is TGTGCCATCAGTGTAGAGGGGGACTATGGCTACACCTTC. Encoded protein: CAISVEGDYGYTF.

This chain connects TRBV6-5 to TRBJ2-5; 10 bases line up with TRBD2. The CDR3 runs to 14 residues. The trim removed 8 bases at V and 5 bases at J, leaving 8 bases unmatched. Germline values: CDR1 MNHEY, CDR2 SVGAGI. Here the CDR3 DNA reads TGTGCCAGCGGAGCGGGAGGGGTCGGCGAGACCCAGTACTTC. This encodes CASGAGGVGETQYF.

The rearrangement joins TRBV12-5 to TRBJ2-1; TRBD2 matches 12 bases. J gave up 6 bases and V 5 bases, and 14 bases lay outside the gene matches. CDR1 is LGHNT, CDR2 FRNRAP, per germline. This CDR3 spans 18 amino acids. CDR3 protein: CASGTVTVLAGGPNEQFF. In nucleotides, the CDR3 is TGTGCTAGTGGTACGGTAACCGTACTAGCGGGAGGCCCCAATGAGCAGTTCTTC. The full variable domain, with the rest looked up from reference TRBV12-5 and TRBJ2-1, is DARVTQTPRHKVTEMGQEVTMRCQPILGHNTVFWYRQTMMQGLELLAYFRNRAPLDDSGMPKDRFSAEMPDATLATLKIQPSEPRDSAVYFCASGTVTVLAGGPNEQFFGPGTRLTVL.

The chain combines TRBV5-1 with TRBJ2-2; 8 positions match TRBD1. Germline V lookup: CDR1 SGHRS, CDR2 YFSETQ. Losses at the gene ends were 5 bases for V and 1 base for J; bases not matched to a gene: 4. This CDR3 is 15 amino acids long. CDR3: CASRVDRENTGELFF. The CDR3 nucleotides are TGCGCCAGCAGGGTGGACAGGGAGAACACCGGGGAGCTGTTTTTT.

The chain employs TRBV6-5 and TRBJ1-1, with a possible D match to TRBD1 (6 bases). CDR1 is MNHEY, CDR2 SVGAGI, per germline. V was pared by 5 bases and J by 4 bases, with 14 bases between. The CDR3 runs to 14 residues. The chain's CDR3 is CASSKGGSGTEAFF. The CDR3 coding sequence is TGTGCCAGCAGTAAGGGGGGGTCGGGCACTGAAGCTTTCTTT.

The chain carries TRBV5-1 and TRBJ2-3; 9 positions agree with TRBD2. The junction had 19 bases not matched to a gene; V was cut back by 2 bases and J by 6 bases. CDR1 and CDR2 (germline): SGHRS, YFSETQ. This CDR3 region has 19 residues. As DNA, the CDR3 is TGCGCCAGCAGCTTCGTGCTCCCCCATGGCGGGAGGGACGGGGATACGCAGTATTTT. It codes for CASSFVLPHGGRDGDTQYF. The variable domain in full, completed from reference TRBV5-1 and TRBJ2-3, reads KAGVTQTPRYLIKTRGQQVTLSCSPISGHRSVSWYQQTPGQGLQFLFEYFSETQRNKGNFPGRFSGRQFSNSRSEMNVSTLELGDSALYLCASSFVLPHGGRDGDTQYFGPGTRLTVL.

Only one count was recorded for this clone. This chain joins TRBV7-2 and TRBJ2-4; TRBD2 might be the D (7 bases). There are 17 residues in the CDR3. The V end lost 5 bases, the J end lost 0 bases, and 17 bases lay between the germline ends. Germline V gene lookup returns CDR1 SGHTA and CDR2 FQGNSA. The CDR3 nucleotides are TGTGCCAGCAGCAAACGGTCGGGGGGCCTAGCCAAAAACATTCAGTACTTC. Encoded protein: CASSKRSGGLAKNIQYF.

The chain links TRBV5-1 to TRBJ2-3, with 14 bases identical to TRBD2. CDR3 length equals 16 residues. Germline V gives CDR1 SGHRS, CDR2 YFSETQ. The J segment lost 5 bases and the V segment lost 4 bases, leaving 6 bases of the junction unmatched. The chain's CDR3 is CASSQGLAGALDTQYF. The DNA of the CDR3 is TGCGCCAGCAGCCAGGGACTAGCGGGAGCCCTAGATACGCAGTATTTT.